This entry lists 4 T cell receptor beta chains sequenced from one sample in a study of CD8 T cells in Susac syndrome. Reverse transcription used roughly 0.45 to 1 ug RNA and random hexamers. TCRdb itself ran the immunoSEQ multiplex PCR reads through MiXCR, one entry per CDR3 protein. The sample lists over 300,000 distinct CDR3 sequences, under 95% occurring once. Sequencing was done on a sample of CD4+ T cells from PBMCs. All receptors derive from a human donor with multiple sclerosis.

The rearrangement links TRBV5-1 to TRBJ2-2, with no clear D. V lost 0 bases, J lost 5 bases, and 8 bases lay in between. The CDR3 has 14 residues. CDR1 SGHRS and CDR2 YFSETQ come from the germline V gene. The CDR3 loop is CASSLALGTGELFF. The CDR3 region has the DNA TGCGCCAGCAGCTTGGCCTTAGGAACCGGGGAGCTGTTTTTT.

The CDR3 bases are TGTGCCAGCTCGGAGGCGGGGAGGCCAGATACGCAGTATTTT. This codes for CASSEAGRPDTQYF. V gene TRBV18 combines with J gene TRBJ2-3, with D possibly being TRBD2 (6 bases). The CDR3 has 14 amino acids. CDR1 and CDR2 from the germline V gene are KGHSH and LQKENI. V lost 6 bases to trimming and J lost 4 bases, with 14 bases between them.

This clonotype showed up just a few times. The rearrangement joins TRBV18 to TRBJ1-1, with a weak D call TRBD1 (6 bases). V was cut by 2 bases and J by 0 bases, with 10 bases left in between. The germline V gene encodes CDR1 KGHSH and CDR2 LQKENI. CDR3 length: 15 amino acids. In DNA form, the CDR3 reads TGTGCCAGCTCACCAGTTGGGGGGCTGAACACTGAAGCTTTCTTT. This translates into CASSPVGGLNTEAFF.

This clonotype appeared a single time. V is TRBV4-2 and J is TRBJ2-4; D is possibly TRBD1 (6 bases). The CDR3 extends over 16 amino acids. The germline V gene encodes CDR1 LGHNA and CDR2 YNFKEQ. V lost 0 bases to trimming and J lost 6 bases, with 15 bases between them. In DNA, the CDR3 is TGTGCCAGCAGCCAAGATCAGGCACAGGGTATAAACATTCAGTACTTC. Protein: CASSQDQAQGINIQYF.